Presented here are 14 T cell receptor beta chains from one specimen sequenced in a study of cytomegalovirus exposure and HLA in healthy donors. The PCR had 60 Vbeta and 13 Jbeta primers. Libraries were prepared by immunoSEQ multiplex PCR; TCRdb keeps only in-frame clonotypes and omits some of them. The sample has some 130,000 clones, almost 80% seen once. Material for sequencing was PBMCs. The receptor source for this set is a female donor in good health and CMV-seronegative.

The V and J genes are TRBV18 and TRBJ2-3; TRBD2 aligns across 10 bases. This CDR3 is built from 16 residues. Germline trimming cut 6 bases from V and 2 bases from J; bases unmatched to any gene: 8. In germline, CDR1 is KGHSH, CDR2 LQKENI. The CDR3 is CASSLTSGDYTDTQYF. The DNA of the CDR3 is TGTGCCAGCTCCCTCACTAGCGGGGATTACACAGATACGCAGTATTTT.

This sequence joins TRBV6-5 and TRBJ2-5, with a weak D call TRBD2 (5 bases). Germline V gene data show CDR1 as MNHEY and CDR2 as SVGAGI. CDR3 length: 12 residues. V gave up 8 bases and J gave up 0 bases, with 7 bases separating them. The CDR3 spells CASPEDQETQYF. Here the CDR3 DNA reads TGTGCCAGCCCGGAGGACCAAGAGACCCAGTACTTC.

This chain links TRBV29-1 with TRBJ1-1; D might be TRBD1 (6 bases). Germline V lookup: CDR1 SQVTM, CDR2 ANQGSEA. The CDR3 sequence is 12 residues long. Trimming took off 6 bases at V and 3 bases at J, with 11 bases between the two ends. CDR3 DNA sequence: TGCAGCGTCAAAGGGGGAGACACTGAAGCTTTCTTT. Encoded protein: CSVKGGDTEAFF.

The rearrangement uses TRBV28 and TRBJ1-1; D remains unclear. This CDR3 is 13 amino acids long. V lost 6 bases and J 1 base, leaving 9 bases between the germline ends. Per the germline V gene, CDR1 is MDHEN and CDR2 is SYDVKM. This CDR3 reads CASRAAPNTEAFF. CDR3 DNA: TGTGCCAGCAGGGCTGCCCCGAACACTGAAGCTTTCTTT.

The chain recombines TRBV6-6 with TRBJ1-2; a weak D match, TRBD1 (5 bases). Trimming pared 4 bases from V and 2 bases from J, leaving 17 bases between. In germline, CDR1 is MNHNY, CDR2 SVGAGI (reference sequence). The CDR3 is 16 residues long. The CDR3 protein is CASSSGGWRQNYGYTF. CDR3 coding DNA: TGTGCCAGCAGTTCGGGGGGGTGGAGACAGAACTATGGCTACACCTTC.

The chain uses TRBV10-1 and TRBJ2-5; D is possibly TRBD1 (6 bases). Germline CDR1 is WNHNN and CDR2 is SYGVQD (reference sequence). Trimming cost V 1 base and J 3 bases, with 9 bases left between them. The CDR3 spans 14 residues. The CDR3 spells CASSEWRTEETQYF. The DNA for the CDR3 is TGCGCCAGCAGTGAGTGGCGGACAGAAGAGACCCAGTACTTC.

There are a few counts of this clone. The chain carries TRBV28 and TRBJ1-5; 7 positions agree with TRBD1. Per the germline V gene, CDR1 is MDHEN and CDR2 is SYDVKM. The ends lost 6 bases at V and 8 bases at J; junction bases unmatched: 10. This CDR3 comprises 14 residues. CDR3 nucleotides: TGTGCCAGCAGCGCGACAGGGTTGAGCAAGCCCCAGCATTTT. The encoded protein is CASSATGLSKPQHF.

This clone was seen more than once but under ten times. The chain has TRBV4-3 and TRBJ2-1; 9 positions agree with TRBD2. CDR3 length equals 15 residues. V trimming: 0 bases; J trimming: 9 bases; junction bases outside the gene matches: 6. CDR1 is LGHNA, CDR2 YSLEER, per germline. The CDR3 protein is CASSQDTLAGSEQFF. The CDR3 coding sequence is TGCGCCAGCAGCCAAGATACTCTAGCGGGGTCTGAGCAGTTCTTC.

The chain has TRBV19 and TRBJ1-5; unclear D gene. CDR3 length: 16 amino acids. Trimming pared 7 bases from V and 3 bases from J, leaving 19 bases between. CDR1 is LNHDA and CDR2 is SQIVND in the germline V gene (reference sequence). The CDR3 is CASTTRTWENNQPQHF. CDR3 nucleotide sequence: TGTGCCAGTACCACCCGAACCTGGGAGAACAATCAGCCCCAGCATTTT.

V gene TRBV6-5 combines with J gene TRBJ2-1; 13 bases agree with TRBD2. Losses at the gene ends were 8 bases for V and 9 bases for J; bases not matched to a gene: 4. CDR1 MNHEY and CDR2 SVGAGI come from the germline V gene. The CDR3 has 13 residues. The DNA for the CDR3 is TGTGCCAGCGGATGGACTAGCGGGAGTGAGCAGTTCTTC. The encoded protein is CASGWTSGSEQFF.

This CDR3 reads CASSLGETNEKLFF. The CDR3 DNA reads as TGCGCCAGCAGCCTCGGGGAAACTAATGAAAAACTGTTTTTT. This chain joins TRBV4-3 and TRBJ1-4; no clear D gene. Per the germline V gene, CDR1 is LGHNA and CDR2 is YSLEER. The length of the CDR3 is 14 residues. Between the trimmed V and J ends, which lost 4 bases and 1 base, there was a span of 7 bases.

The CDR3 spells CASSLALRGTNEKLFF. CDR3 bases: TGTGCCAGCAGTTTAGCTCTCAGGGGAACTAATGAAAAACTGTTTTTT. V and J are TRBV28 and TRBJ1-4; perhaps TRBD1 as D (6 bases). Germline assignment: CDR1 MDHEN and CDR2 SYDVKM. Deletions cut 2 bases from V and 1 base from J, with 11 bases between. The CDR3 contains 16 residues. The variable domain in full, completed from reference TRBV28 and TRBJ1-4, reads DVKVTQSSRYLVKRTGEKVFLECVQDMDHENMFWYRQDPGLGLRLIYFSYDVKMKEKGDIPEGYSVSREKKERFSLILESASTNQTSMYLCASSLALRGTNEKLFFGSGTQLSVL.

The chain couples TRBV6-9 to TRBJ2-1; D might be TRBD1 (5 bases). This CDR3 spans 15 amino acids. V lost 5 bases to trimming and J lost 6 bases, with 17 bases between them. Germline V gives CDR1 MNHGY, CDR2 SVAAGI. The CDR3 is CASSPGQGEANEQFF. The CDR3 nucleotides are TGTGCCAGCAGTCCCGGACAAGGCGAGGCCAATGAGCAGTTCTTC.

The chain uses TRBV28 and TRBJ1-1, with D tentatively TRBD1 (5 bases). The CDR3 has 13 amino acids. Between the trimmed V and J ends, which lost 8 bases and 3 bases, there was a span of 13 bases. Germline V CDR1 and CDR2: MDHEN, SYDVKM. The CDR3 DNA reads TGTGCCAGCCACCAGGGTATAGACACTGAAGCTTTCTTT. This codes for CASHQGIDTEAFF.